This T cell receptor (beta chain) was identified during a study of shared clonotypes between healthy human individuals. Regarding the study as a whole: Limitation of the genetic and exposure-history diversity represented came from the few donors.

As concerns this clone: Its antigen is still unknown.

Measured with immunoSEQ multiplex PCR; TCRdb has only the in-frame clones, and not every one. The sample lists under 1,900,000 clones, approximately 98.5% occurring once. Per the germline V gene, CDR1 is MNHNY and CDR2 is SVGAGI (reference sequence). The CDR3 runs 13 residues. Trimming stripped 6 bases from V and 2 bases from J, with 7 bases between. This chain joins TRBV6-6 and TRBJ2-2; no clear D. The sample taken for sequencing was naive CD4+ T cells sorted from blood. As to subset: CD45RA+ positively selected. The source is a man aged 25-45 years in good health. This chain's CDR3 is CASSVKNTGELFF. The CDR3 nucleotides are TGTGCCAGCAGCGTAAAAAACACCGGGGAGCTGTTTTTT.